This paragraph covers one TCR beta chain sequence. This clone's antigen is unknown. One base away there is no much larger clone; base qualities are not given. Ends trimmed: V by 5 bases, J by 3 bases; bases unmatched to a gene: 15. CDR1 is given as KGHDR and CDR2 as SFDVKD, both from the germline V gene. The CDR3 runs 18 amino acids, cysteine and phenylalanine included. Only CDR3 DNA is held: 54 bases, read in frame from base 1. Patients undergoing total pancreatectomy with islet autotransplantation (TPIAT) were the source of the chronic pancreatitis pancreas tissue. The chronic pancreatitis patients who were included had no known history of diabetes. For TCRbeta sequencing, genomic DNA was extracted directly from bulk pancreas tissue without sorting T cells. Pancreas tissues from patients and organ donors were collected consecutively at two US centers. The data were obtained in a study of immune characteristics of hereditary and idiopathic chronic pancreatitis. In the study overall: The study profiled local pancreatic immune cells and TCRbeta repertoires in hereditary and idiopathic chronic pancreatitis compared with control organ donor pancreases. In total, about 5 control pancreases, about 7 hereditary chronic pancreatitis pancreases and roughly 6 idiopathic chronic pancreatitis pancreases underwent TCRbeta sequencing. The gDNA-based approach was selected because minimal in vitro experimental manipulation of pancreas-infiltrating T cells was involved. General study outcomes and caveats: Numbers of productive TCR rearrangements correlated positively with disease severity scores among fewer than 15 chronic pancreatitis patients. Hereditary and idiopathic chronic pancreatitis differed in Vbeta-Jbeta gene family usage, including TRBV10, TRBV19, TRBV23 and TRBV5. Chronic pancreatitis caused by alcohol use was not included in the study. Because patient tissue could only be obtained at the time of TPIAT, differences in disease duration may have influenced the immune findings. Compared with controls, both chronic pancreatitis groups had significantly higher TCRbeta repertoire diversity and lower clonality.

Libraries were made using the immunoSEQ multiplex PCR assay. From pancreatic genomic DNA, the TCRbeta CDR3 region and adjacent sequences were amplified and sequenced. Per the source publication's procedure: Repertoire diversity was measured as a mean normalized Shannon-Wiener index, alongside productive clonality and productive rearrangement counts. Control and chronic pancreatitis repertoire metrics were compared by means of the nonparametric Mann-Whitney U test. Shared clonotypes were defined as CDR3beta sequences with identical amino acid composition and length across subjects. The table was pulled from immuneACCESS by TCRdb, which kept in-frame rearrangements only. Such tables lose some clones; where checked, under half of the loss comes from unresolved V genes, and the rest has no known cause. V, J and clone size are taken as reported in that table, and D and trimming were inferred from the DNA itself. Across this sample there are roughly 13,000 clones, with around 67% seen only once. About 14% of the sample comes from the top ten.

Recombination joined TRBV24-1 with TRBJ2-1, with TRBD2 identical over 7 junction bases. The clonotype was recovered from a human donor with chronic pancreatitis. Input material: pancreas tissue with hereditary chronic pancreatitis. The CDR3 here reads CATSAQTWASGNYNEQFF. The sequenced DNA: TGTGCCACCAGTGCCCAGACTTGGGCTAGCGGCAACTACAATGAGCAGTTCTTC.